This T cell receptor (beta chain) was sequenced during a study of blood T cell repertoires in COVID-19. The study drew participants aged about 18 to 95 years from 20 to 30 US areas. Authors' data handling: Amplification of reference gene primers was used by the study to estimate nucleated cell counts. This table comes from immunoSEQ multiplex PCR, and its TCRdb copy is limited to in-frame clones, with some not included. The DNA gave D and trimming, while V, J and clone size come from that table. The sample consists of about 230,000 clones, about nine tenths of them appearing once. V shed 0 bases and J shed 5 bases, with 11 bases lying between them. Looked up from germline, CDR1 is SGHDT and CDR2 is YYEEEE. The CDR3 extends over 14 amino acids.

Sequencing input: PBMCs or T cells enriched from blood (not recorded which). The chain employs TRBV5-6 and TRBJ2-5; D is possibly TRBD1 (5 bases). The clonotype comes from a woman in her twenties or thirties with acute COVID-19. CDR3 protein: CASSLGQPFETQYF. CDR3 nucleotide sequence: TGTGCCAGCAGCTTGGGACAGCCTTTTGAGACCCAGTACTTC. Variable domain in full (rest from reference TRBV5-6 and TRBJ2-5): DAGVTQSPTHLIKTRGQQVTLRCSPKSGHDTVSWYQQALGQGPQFIFQYYEEEERQRGNFPDRFSGHQFPNYSSELNVNALLLGDSALYLCASSLGQPFETQYFGPGTRLLVL.